This T cell receptor beta chain was identified during a study of cytomegalovirus exposure and HLA in healthy donors. Study information: An early data release held tens of millions of unique TCRs from HLA-typed donors.

PCR primers comprised 60 Vbeta and 13 Jbeta primers. TCRdb keeps only in-frame clones here, not all; method: immunoSEQ multiplex PCR. The sample lists more than 150,000 clones, about 80% occurring once. This clone was detected only once. The CDR3 is 14 residues long. Germline V lookup: CDR1 MNHNS, CDR2 SASEGT. V was clipped by 8 bases and J by 0 bases, with 11 bases between them. The sequencing sample was made of PBMCs. V is TRBV6-1 and J is TRBJ1-5; no reliable D call. The sequence came from a man in his forties in good health and CMV-seronegative. CDR3 residues: CASWRSYSNQPQHF. CDR3 DNA sequence: TGTGCCAGCTGGAGATCATATAGCAATCAGCCCCAGCATTTT.